This entry lists 21 T cell receptor beta chains sequenced from one sample in a study of breast tumors, draining lymph nodes, adjacent tissues. The lymph nodes were axillary draining lymph nodes from breast cancer patients. TCRdb itself ran the multiplex PCR reads through MiXCR, one entry per CDR3 protein. The table lists 290,000 or so distinct CDR3 sequences, over 30% of them singletons. Sequenced: axillary lymph node tissue. The origin of the receptors is a female donor with breast cancer. Some clones in this sample may be carry-over from other donors' samples.

As regards this clonotype: This may arise from a read error, as a much more abundant clone is one base away. The CDR3 protein is CASSHASTNSPLHF. CDR3 bases: TGTGCCAGCAGTCACGCGTCTACGAATTCACCCCTCCACTTT. This sequence joins TRBV6-2 or TRBV6-3 and TRBJ1-6; D call uncertain. Trimming took 5 bases from V and 7 from J, leaving 12 bases between them. Germline-derived CDR1 and CDR2 are MNHEY and SVGEGT. The CDR3 extends over 14 amino acids.

Many counts were recorded for this clonotype. The V gene is TRBV6-2 or TRBV6-3, the J gene TRBJ2-1; D is perhaps TRBD1 (5 bases). Deletions cut 4 bases from V and 11 bases from J, with 12 bases between. The CDR3 has 12 amino acids. Germline assignment: CDR1 MNHEY and CDR2 SVGEGT. This chain's CDR3 is CASSSPGAKQFF. The DNA of the CDR3 is TGTGCCAGCAGTTCCCCTGGGGCCAAGCAGTTCTTC.

This clonotype was found many times. The chain couples TRBV25-1 to TRBJ2-7; 9 bases line up with TRBD1. This CDR3 has 13 residues. CDR1 and CDR2 (germline): MGHDK, SYGVNS. The trim removed 6 bases at V and 5 bases at J, leaving 5 bases unmatched. The CDR3 reads CASRRDRAHEQYF. CDR3 nucleotides: TGTGCCAGCAGGAGGGACAGGGCGCACGAGCAGTACTTC.

This chain joins TRBV12-3 or TRBV12-4 and TRBJ1-5; TRBD1 might be the D (5 bases). V was cut by 3 bases and J by 7 bases, with 13 bases left in between. The CDR3 spans 14 residues. The CDR3 sequence: CASSFSGVSQPQHF. CDR3 bases: TGTGCCAGCAGTTTTTCGGGGGTTTCGCAGCCCCAGCATTTT.

Comment on this clonotype: A much larger clone is a single base away; this may be a read error. The rearrangement links TRBV9 to TRBJ2-3; D perhaps matches TRBD1 (6 bases). V lost 6 bases and J lost 3, with 17 bases in between. The CDR3 has 15 residues. Per germline, CDR1 SGDLS and CDR2 YYNGEE. CDR3 in DNA: TGTGCCAGCAACCCGGCATTGGGGGCTACAGATACGCAGTATTTT. Protein product: CASNPALGATDTQYF.

This clonotype was picked up many times. The V and J genes are TRBV15 and TRBJ1-2; D is uncertain. The CDR3 contains 13 residues. Per the germline V gene, CDR1 is LNHNV and CDR2 is YYDKDF (reference sequence). Trimming cost V 0 bases and J 8 bases, with 10 bases left between them. CDR3 in amino acids: CATSRDLVSGYTF. DNA of the CDR3: TGTGCCACCAGCAGAGATTTGGTATCGGGCTACACCTTC.

A note on this clonotype: This may be a read error, as it is one base from a much larger clone. The chain recombines TRBV19 with TRBJ2-1, with D perhaps TRBD2 (6 bases). The CDR3 is made up of 10 amino acids. Germline V gives CDR1 LNHDA, CDR2 SQIVND (reference sequence). The CDR3 sequence: CGCGVNEQFF. Written as DNA, the CDR3 is TGTGGGTGCGGGGTAAATGAGCAGTTCTTC.

A note on this clonotype: A much larger clone is a single base away; this may be a read error. The CDR3 DNA follows: TGTGCCAGCAGTCACTCAGGACCTAAGGAGACCCAGTACTTC. Its protein product is CASSHSGPKETQYF. V gene TRBV6-6 combines with J gene TRBJ2-5; D gene uncertain. The CDR3 has 14 amino acids. CDR1 is MNHNY, CDR2 SVGAGI, per germline (reference sequence).

This clonotype was seen ten or more times. The genes are TRBV2 and TRBJ2-1; D gene uncertain. V was pared by 5 bases and J by 6 bases, with 17 bases between. From germline, CDR1 is SNHLY and CDR2 FYNNEI. CDR3 size: 15 residues. The CDR3, as DNA: TGTGCCAGCAGTAAGGAGCAGGCCAACTTCAATGAGCAGTTCTTC. This encodes CASSKEQANFNEQFF.

This clonotype was recorded at least ten times. This rearrangement joins TRBV20-1 to TRBJ2-7, with 10 positions matching TRBD1. V shed 5 bases, J shed 0 bases, and the junction held 4 bases outside the gene matches. From germline, CDR1 is DFQATT and CDR2 SNEGSKA (reference sequence). The CDR3 loop spans 14 amino acids. CDR3 region: CSADRTGGSYEQYF. CDR3 DNA: TGCAGTGCTGATCGGACAGGGGGCTCCTACGAGCAGTACTTC.

Points on this clonotype: This clone may be a read error of a much larger clone one base away. This chain links TRBV6-1 with TRBJ1-5; D might be TRBD1 (5 bases). The CDR3 loop spans 15 amino acids. The germline V and J ends were trimmed by 3 bases and 4 bases, with 13 bases remaining between them. Per germline, CDR1 MNHNS and CDR2 SASEGT. The DNA of the CDR3 is TGTGCCAGCAGTGAGCTAGGGGCGGTTAATCAGCCCCAGCATTTT. It codes for CASSELGAVNQPQHF.

This clonotype appeared a single time. This sequence may be a read error, since a much larger clone differs from it by one base. CDR3 region: CASSEQWDFSHNEQFF. The CDR3 DNA sequence: TGTGCCAGCAGCGAACAGTGGGACTTCTCCCACAATGAGCAGTTCTTC. The gene calls are TRBV7-3 and TRBJ2-1, with D possibly being TRBD2 (6 bases). Germline values: CDR1 SGHTA, CDR2 FQGTGA. CDR3 length: 16 amino acids.

This clonotype was seen repeatedly, ten times or more. This chain uses TRBV7-9 with TRBJ2-7; 7 nucleotides agree with TRBD1. The CDR3 extends over 13 amino acids. The V and J ends lost 0 bases and 5 bases, in that order; junction bases with no gene match: 1. Germline CDR1 SEHNR, CDR2 FQNEAQ (reference sequence). CDR3 DNA sequence: TGTGCCAGCAGCTTAGCAGGGGGCGACGAGCAGTACTTC. It is translated as CASSLAGGDEQYF.

DNA for the CDR3: TGTGCCAGCAGTTTATCGACGGGAGGGCCGAAAGAGCAGTACTTC. Protein product: CASSLSTGGPKEQYF. J is TRBJ2-7 and V is TRBV28; 8 bases align to TRBD2. The CDR3 length is 15 residues. Losses at the gene ends were 1 base for V and 7 bases for J; bases not matched to a gene: 9. Germline lookup yields CDR1 MDHEN and CDR2 SYDVKM.

The rearrangement uses TRBV30 and TRBJ1-5, with D possibly being TRBD1 (5 bases). CDR3 size: 14 residues. The germline V and J ends were trimmed by 0 bases and 7 bases, with 13 bases remaining between them. Per the germline V gene, CDR1 is GTSNPN and CDR2 is SVGIG (reference sequence). CDR3 DNA: TGTGCCTGGAGTGTCTCGGGGGGAAGCCAGCCCCAGCATTTT. Translating gives CAWSVSGGSQPQHF. The full variable domain, its missing parts supplied by reference TRBV30 and TRBJ1-5, is SQTIHQWPATLVQPVGSPLSLECTVEGTSNPNLYWYRQAAGRGLQLLFYSVGIGQISSEVPQNLSASRPQDRQFILSSKKLLLSDSGFYLCAWSVSGGSQPQHFGDGTRLSIL.

This clonotype has ten or more counts. The rearrangement uses TRBV4-1 and TRBJ2-5, with D perhaps matching TRBD2 (5 bases). The V end lost 4 bases, the J end lost 5 bases, and 17 bases lay between the germline ends. This CDR3 region has 15 residues. Germline CDR1 reads MGHRA; CDR2 reads YSYEKL. CDR3 DNA: TGCGCCAGCAGCCCCCTCGTACTAGGCGGGGAGACCCAGTACTTC. It encodes CASSPLVLGGETQYF.

Concerning this clonotype itself: Possible read error: a much larger clone is one base away. This chain joins TRBV12-3 or TRBV12-4 and TRBJ2-1; D is perhaps TRBD2 (6 bases). The CDR3 has 15 amino acids. The CDR3 is CASTKLALSYNEQSF. The CDR3 region has the DNA TGTGCCAGCACCAAACTAGCCCTCTCCTACAATGAGCAGTCCTTC.

This clonotype has a handful of counts. A much larger clone sits a single nucleotide away, making a read error possible. J is TRBJ2-5 and V is TRBV20-1, with 13 nucleotides matching TRBD2. Unmatched junction bases numbered 9, after V lost 2 bases and J lost 0 bases. The CDR3 is 18 residues long. Germline lookup yields CDR1 DFQATT and CDR2 SNEGSKA (reference sequence). Written as DNA, the CDR3 is TGCAGTGCTAGAACCGGGACTAGCGGGACGGGGGACCAAGAGACCCAGTACTTC. Protein sequence: CSARTGTSGTGDQETQYF.

Points on this clonotype: Mismatch with germline at one junction end may stem from a read error. The rearrangement links TRBV2 to TRBJ1-6; 9 bases map to TRBD1. This CDR3 has 16 amino acids. Looked up from germline, CDR1 is SNHLY and CDR2 is FYNNEI. The CDR3 bases are TGTGCCAGCAGTGCCACAGGGGGCGAGATCTCTTCACCCCTCCACTTC. This translates into CASSATGGEISSPLHF.

This clonotype was counted ten times or more. The chain has TRBV7-9 and TRBJ2-1, with a possible D match to TRBD2 (5 bases). This CDR3 comprises 16 residues. Trimming stripped 1 base from V and 6 bases from J, with 16 bases between. Germline CDR1 is SEHNR and CDR2 is FQNEAQ (reference sequence). CDR3 sequence reads: CASSLGLALAGNEQFF. The CDR3 nucleotides are TGTGCCAGCAGCTTAGGTCTAGCCCTGGCGGGCAATGAGCAGTTCTTC.

The J gene is TRBJ1-5, the V gene TRBV11-2; TRBD1 matches at 11 bases. Germline V gene data show CDR1 as SGHAT and CDR2 as FQNNGV. Germline trimming cut 9 bases from V and 5 bases from J; bases unmatched to any gene: 6. This CDR3 is 14 amino acids long. In DNA form, the CDR3 reads TGTGCCAGTTCCGGGACAGGGGGGTATCAGCCCCAGCATTTT. This codes for CASSGTGGYQPQHF.